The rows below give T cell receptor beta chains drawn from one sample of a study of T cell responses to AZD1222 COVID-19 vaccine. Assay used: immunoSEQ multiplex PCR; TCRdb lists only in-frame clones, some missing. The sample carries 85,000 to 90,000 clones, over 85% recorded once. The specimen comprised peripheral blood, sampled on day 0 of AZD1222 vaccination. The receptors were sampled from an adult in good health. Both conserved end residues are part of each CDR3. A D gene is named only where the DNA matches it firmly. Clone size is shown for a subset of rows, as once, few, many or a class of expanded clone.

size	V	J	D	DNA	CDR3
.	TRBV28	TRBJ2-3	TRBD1	TGTGCCAGCGGACTGGACAGGCAGTCTAGCACAGATACGCAGTATTTT	CASGLDRQSSTDTQYF
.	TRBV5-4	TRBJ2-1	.	TGTGCCAGCAGTTCCTTTAATGAGCAGTTCTTC	CASSSFNEQFF
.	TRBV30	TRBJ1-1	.	TGTGCCTGGAGTCGACAGGCGCATAGGGTGACTTTCTTT	CAWSRQAHRVTFF
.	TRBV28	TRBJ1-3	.	TGTGCCAGCAAAGTTCACTCTGGAAACACCATATATTTT	CASKVHSGNTIYF
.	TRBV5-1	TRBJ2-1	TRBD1	TGCGCCAGCAGCGATCCGGGACAGGGTTACAATGAGCAGTTCTTC	CASSDPGQGYNEQFF
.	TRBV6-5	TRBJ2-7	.	TGTGCCAGCAGCGTCCCACAAGCCTACGAGCAGTACTTC	CASSVPQAYEQYF
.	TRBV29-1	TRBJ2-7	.	TGCAGCGTCACAGACCCAGCCAAAACGTACGAGCAGTACTTC	CSVTDPAKTYEQYF
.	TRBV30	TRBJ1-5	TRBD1	TGTGCCTGGAGTACAGGGGGGGATCAGCCCCAGCATTTT	CAWSTGGDQPQHF
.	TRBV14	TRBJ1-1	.	TGTGCCAGCAGCCAAGTACCGGGAACTGAAGCTTTCTTT	CASSQVPGTEAFF
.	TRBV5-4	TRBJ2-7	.	TGTGCCAGCAGCTTCGATTACAGGGAGCAGTACTTC	CASSFDYREQYF
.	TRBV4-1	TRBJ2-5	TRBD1	TGCGCCAGCAGCCAATCGACAGGGCAGGAGACCCAGTACTTC	CASSQSTGQETQYF
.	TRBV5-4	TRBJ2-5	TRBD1	TGTGCCAGCAGCTCACTCGACAGGGGAAACCAAGAGACCCAGTACTTC	CASSSLDRGNQETQYF
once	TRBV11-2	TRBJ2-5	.	TGTGCCAGCAGCACCCCCGGGAGTATAGAGACCCAGTACTTC	CASSTPGSIETQYF
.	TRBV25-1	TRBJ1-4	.	TGTGCCAGCAGTGAAGGTCGGAGGATCCTGGATAATGAAAAACTGTTTTTT	CASSEGRRILDNEKLFF
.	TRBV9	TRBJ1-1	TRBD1	TGTGCCAGCAGCTTTTCCCGGGACAGGACAATGAACACTGAAGCTTTCTTT	CASSFSRDRTMNTEAFF
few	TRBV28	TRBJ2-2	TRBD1	TGTGCCAGCAGTCCCCAGCTCGCCGGACAGGCCGGGGAGCTGTTTTTT	CASSPQLAGQAGELFF
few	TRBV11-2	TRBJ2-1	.	TGTGCCAGCAGCCCCGAAGGGACGGGCTTCAATGAGCAGTTCTTC	CASSPEGTGFNEQFF
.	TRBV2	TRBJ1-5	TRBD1	TGTGCCAGCAGTGATAGGGGACAGAGCAATCAGCCCCAGCATTTT	CASSDRGQSNQPQHF
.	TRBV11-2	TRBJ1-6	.	TGTGCCAGCAGCCTCTGGGGTTGGCCCCTCCACTTT	CASSLWGWPLHF
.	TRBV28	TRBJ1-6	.	TGTGCCAGCAGTTTTGCAGGGTCCGTAAATTCACCCCTCCACTTT	CASSFAGSVNSPLHF
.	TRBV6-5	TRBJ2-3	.	TGTGCCAGCAGTTACTCGATTACAGATACGCAGTATTTT	CASSYSITDTQYF
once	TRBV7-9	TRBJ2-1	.	TGTGCCAGCAGCCCCCAGAACAGCAATGAGCAGTTCTTC	CASSPQNSNEQFF
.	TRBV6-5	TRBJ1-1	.	TGTGCCAGCAAACAGAACACTGAAGCTTTCTTT	CASKQNTEAFF
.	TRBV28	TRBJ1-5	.	TGTGCCAGCACGGGGGGGCTAGAGCCCCAGCATTTT	CASTGGLEPQHF
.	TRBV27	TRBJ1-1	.	TGCGCCAGCAGCAAAGGACAGTTCGGTGGCACTGAAGCTTTCTTT	CASSKGQFGGTEAFF
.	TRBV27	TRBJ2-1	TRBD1	TGTGCCAGCAGTTCGAACAGGGGGCAGACCTACAATGAGCAGTTCTTC	CASSSNRGQTYNEQFF
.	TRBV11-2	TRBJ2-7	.	TGTGCCAGCAGCTTAGGCAGATTCTACGAGCAGTACTTC	CASSLGRFYEQYF
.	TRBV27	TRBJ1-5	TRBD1	TGTGCCAGCAGCACTATTTGGGACAGGGGTAATCAGCCCCAGCATTTT	CASSTIWDRGNQPQHF
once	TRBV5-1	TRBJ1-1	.	TGCGCCAGCAGCTTGGGTTTACAGACGAACACTGAAGCTTTCTTT	CASSLGLQTNTEAFF
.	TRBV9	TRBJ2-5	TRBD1	TGTGCCAGCAGCGGAGCTGCCGGGACAGACGAAGAGACCCAGTACTTC	CASSGAAGTDEETQYF
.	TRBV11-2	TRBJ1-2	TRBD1	TGTGCCAGCAGCTTGGTGGAGGGGGCTCAGGGCTACACCTTC	CASSLVEGAQGYTF
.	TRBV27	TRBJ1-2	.	TGTGCCGCGACAGGCCACTATGGCTACACCTTC	CAATGHYGYTF
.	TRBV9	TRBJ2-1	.	TGTGCCAGCAGCGTAGCTGGAGGATCCTACAATGAGCAGTTCTTC	CASSVAGGSYNEQFF
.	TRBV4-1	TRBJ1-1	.	TGCGCCAGCCGTCATAACACTGAAGCTTTCTTT	CASRHNTEAFF
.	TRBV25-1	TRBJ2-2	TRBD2	TGTGCCAGCGGGGAGGGCAGGGTGGCGACCGGGGAGCTGTTTTTT	CASGEGRVATGELFF
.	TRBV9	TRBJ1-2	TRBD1	TGTGCCAGCAGCGTAGCTACGTCGACAGGGGCCAAGGGCTACACCTTC	CASSVATSTGAKGYTF
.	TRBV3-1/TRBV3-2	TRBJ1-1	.	TGTGCCAGCAGCCCGCAGACAGAGAACACTGAAGCTTTCTTT	CASSPQTENTEAFF
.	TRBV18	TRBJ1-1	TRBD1	TGTGCCAGCTCACCACGCGAGGACAGGGTAACGACTGAAGCTTTCTTT	CASSPREDRVTTEAFF
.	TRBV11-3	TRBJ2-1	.	TGTGCCAGCAGCAGGAGTGATGAGCAGTTCTTC	CASSRSDEQFF
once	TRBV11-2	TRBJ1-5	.	TGTGCCAGCAGCTTAGGCATAAGCAATCAGCCCCAGCATTTT	CASSLGISNQPQHF
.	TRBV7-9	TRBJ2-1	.	TGTGCCAGCAGTCCAACTTACACGCAGGGCCTCTACAATGAGCAGTTCTTC	CASSPTYTQGLYNEQFF
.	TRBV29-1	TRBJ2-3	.	TGCAGCGTATACGGGAGCACAGATACGCAGTATTTT	CSVYGSTDTQYF
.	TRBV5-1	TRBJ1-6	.	TGCGCCAGCAGCTTGGAGGGCGGGGGGTATAATTCACCCCTCCACTTT	CASSLEGGGYNSPLHF
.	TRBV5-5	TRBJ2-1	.	TGTGCCAGCAGCTTGCTTTTAGGGCGGAATGAGCAGTTCTTC	CASSLLLGRNEQFF
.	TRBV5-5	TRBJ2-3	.	TGTGCCAGCAGCCCCGAGGAGGGCAGCACAGATACGCAGTATTTT	CASSPEEGSTDTQYF
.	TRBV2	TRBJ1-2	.	TGTGCCAGCAGGGGCGTAGGACGGAACAACTATGGCTACACCTTC	CASRGVGRNNYGYTF
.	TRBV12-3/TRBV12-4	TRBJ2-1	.	TGTGCCAGCAGTTTAGTTGCTTATGAGCAGTTCTTC	CASSLVAYEQFF
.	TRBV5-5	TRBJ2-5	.	TGTGCCAGCAGCTACGACAGGCGGGAGACCCAGTACTTC	CASSYDRRETQYF
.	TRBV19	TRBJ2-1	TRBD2	TGTGCCAGTAGTATAATGGCTAGCGGGGGGGTCAGCTCCTACAATGAGCAGTTCTTC	CASSIMASGGVSSYNEQFF
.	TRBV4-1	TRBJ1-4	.	TGCGCCAGCAGCCAAGATACGACAGATTTTGCAACTAATGAAAAACTGTTTTTT	CASSQDTTDFATNEKLFF
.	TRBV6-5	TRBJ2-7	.	TGTGCCAGCAGTTACGCGGCAGCCAACGAGCAGTACTTC	CASSYAAANEQYF
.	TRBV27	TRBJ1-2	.	TGTGCCAGCGCGACAGGCAGGGTTGGCTATGGCTACACCTTC	CASATGRVGYGYTF
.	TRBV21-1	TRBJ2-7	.	TGTGCCAGCAGCAAAGAGTTGGAGGGCCCAAACTGCCCCAGCTCCTACGAGCAGTACTTC	CASSKELEGPNCPSSYEQYF